Shown below are 6 T cell receptor beta chains from a single sample sequenced in a study of shared clonotypes between healthy human individuals. Assay used: immunoSEQ multiplex PCR; TCRdb lists only in-frame clones, some missing. The table records about 1.5 million clones, 98% of them present only once. The sample comprised naive CD4+ T cells sorted from blood. The subset is: CD45RA+ positively selected. These receptor sequences come from a young man in good health.

A word on this clone: This CDR3 is also generated by other DNA sequences in the sample. The chain links TRBV7-6 to TRBJ2-3, with 7 bases that match TRBD2. Germline V gives CDR1 SGHVS, CDR2 FNYEAQ. This CDR3 region has 16 residues. Trimming removed 1 base from V and 1 base from J; junction bases left unmatched: 5. In DNA, the CDR3 is TGTGCCAGCAGCTTAGGGGCGGGAGTAGGCACAGATACGCAGTATTTT. Translating it yields CASSLGAGVGTDTQYF. The full variable domain, completed using reference TRBV7-6 and TRBJ2-3, is GAGVSQSPRYKVTKRGQDVALRCDPISGHVSLYWYRQALGQGPEFLTYFNYEAQQDKSGLPNDRFSAERPEGSISTLTIQRTEQRDSAMYRCASSLGAGVGTDTQYFGPGTRLTVL.

The V gene is TRBV4-3, the J gene TRBJ2-7; D is unclear. The ends were cut back, 0 bases at V and 2 bases at J, with 11 bases in the middle. This CDR3 is built from 15 residues. CDR1 is LGHNA, CDR2 YSLEER, per germline. CDR3 DNA sequence: TGCGCCAGCAGCCAAGATCATCAGGTGGCCTACGAGCAGTACTTC. This gives the protein CASSQDHQVAYEQYF.

The rearrangement uses TRBV7-3 and TRBJ2-2, with 8 bases aligning to TRBD2. The CDR3 runs 16 residues. Germline CDR1 reads SGHTA; CDR2 reads FQGTGA. V trimming: 3 bases; J trimming: 4 bases; junction bases outside the gene matches: 7. CDR3 nucleotide sequence: TGTGCCAGCAGCTTCGGAGCGGGAGTATTCACCGGGGAGCTGTTTTTT. Translation gives CASSFGAGVFTGELFF.

The chain has TRBV20-1 and TRBJ1-2; D perhaps matches TRBD1 (6 bases). Deletions cut 6 bases from V and 13 bases from J, with 12 bases between. CDR3 length: 9 residues. Germline loops: CDR1 DFQATT, CDR2 SNEGSKA (reference sequence). CDR3 coding DNA: TGCAGTGCCGGGGGGGCGAGCACCTTC. This sequence encodes CSAGGASTF.

This clone appeared a single time. This chain joins TRBV7-9 and TRBJ1-1; D unclear. This CDR3 is built from 13 residues. From germline, CDR1 is SEHNR and CDR2 FQNEAQ (reference sequence). The germline V and J ends were trimmed by 6 bases and 3 bases, with 11 bases remaining between them. Here the CDR3 reads CASRLSTDTEAFF. CDR3 nucleotides: TGTGCCAGCAGACTCTCCACTGACACTGAAGCTTTCTTT.

This clone was recorded only once. The V call is TRBV5-4, the J call TRBJ1-1, with a possible D match to TRBD1 (6 bases). The V end was cut by 2 bases, the J end by 1 base, with 9 bases between. The germline gives CDR1 SGHNT, CDR2 YYREEE (reference sequence). The CDR3 length is 14 residues. CDR3 region: CASSFGGKNTEAFF. The CDR3 DNA reads TGTGCCAGCAGCTTTGGGGGCAAGAACACTGAAGCTTTCTTT. Complete variable domain (other parts from reference TRBV5-4 and TRBJ1-1): ETGVTQSPTHLIKTRGQQVTLRCSSQSGHNTVSWYQQALGQGPQFIFQYYREEENGRGNFPPRFSGLQFPNYSSELNVNALELDDSALYLCASSFGGKNTEAFFGQGTRLTVV.